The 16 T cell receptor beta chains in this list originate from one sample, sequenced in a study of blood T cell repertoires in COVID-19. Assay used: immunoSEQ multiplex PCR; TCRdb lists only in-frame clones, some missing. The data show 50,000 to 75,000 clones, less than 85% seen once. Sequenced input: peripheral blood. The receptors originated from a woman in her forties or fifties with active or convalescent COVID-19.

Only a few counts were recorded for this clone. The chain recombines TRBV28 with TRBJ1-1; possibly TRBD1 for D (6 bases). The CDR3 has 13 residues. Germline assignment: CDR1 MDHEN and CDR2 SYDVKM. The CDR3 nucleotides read TGTGCTAGCCTCCCGGGACACATCACTGAAGCTTTCTTT. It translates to CASLPGHITEAFF.

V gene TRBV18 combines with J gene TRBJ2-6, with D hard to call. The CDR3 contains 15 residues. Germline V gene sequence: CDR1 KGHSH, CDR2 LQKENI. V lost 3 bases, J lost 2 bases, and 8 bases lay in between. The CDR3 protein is CASSPLLTGANVLTF. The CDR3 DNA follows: TGTGCCAGCTCACCCCTACTGACTGGGGCCAACGTCCTGACTTTC.

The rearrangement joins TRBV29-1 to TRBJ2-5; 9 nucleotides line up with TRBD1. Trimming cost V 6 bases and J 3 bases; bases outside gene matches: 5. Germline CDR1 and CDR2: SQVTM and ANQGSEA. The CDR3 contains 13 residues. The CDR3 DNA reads TGCAGCGTCCGGGACAGGGAAAAAGAGACCCAGTACTTC. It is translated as CSVRDREKETQYF.

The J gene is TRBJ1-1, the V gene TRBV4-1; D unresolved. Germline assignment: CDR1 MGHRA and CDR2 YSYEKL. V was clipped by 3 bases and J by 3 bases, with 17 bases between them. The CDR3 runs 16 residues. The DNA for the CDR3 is TGCGCCAGCAGCCACGGTGACTCCTTTTGGGACACTGAAGCTTTCTTT. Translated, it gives CASSHGDSFWDTEAFF.

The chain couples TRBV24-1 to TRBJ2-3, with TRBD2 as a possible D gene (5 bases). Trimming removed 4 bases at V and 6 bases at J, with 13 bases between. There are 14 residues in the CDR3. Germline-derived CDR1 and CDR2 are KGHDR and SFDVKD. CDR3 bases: TGTGCCACCAGTGACCGGACTCCCCCCGATACGCAGTATTTT. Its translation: CATSDRTPPDTQYF.

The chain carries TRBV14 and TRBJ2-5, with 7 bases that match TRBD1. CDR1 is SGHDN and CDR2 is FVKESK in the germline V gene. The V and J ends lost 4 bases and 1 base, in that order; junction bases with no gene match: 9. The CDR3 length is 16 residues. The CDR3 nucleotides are TGTGCCAGCAGCCCACTAACAGGGGTGCTCCAAGAGACCCAGTACTTC. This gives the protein CASSPLTGVLQETQYF.

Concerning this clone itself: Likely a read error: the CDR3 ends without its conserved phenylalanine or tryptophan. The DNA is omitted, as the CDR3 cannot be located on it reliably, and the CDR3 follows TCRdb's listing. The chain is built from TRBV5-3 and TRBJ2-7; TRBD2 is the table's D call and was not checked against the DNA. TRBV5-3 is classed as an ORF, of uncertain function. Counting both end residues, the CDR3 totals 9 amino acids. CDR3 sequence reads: CARSLKTSC.

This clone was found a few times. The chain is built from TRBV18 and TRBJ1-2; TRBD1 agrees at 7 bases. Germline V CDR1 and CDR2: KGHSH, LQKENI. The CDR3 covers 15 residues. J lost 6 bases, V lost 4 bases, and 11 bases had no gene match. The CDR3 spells CASSLRDSAGDGYTF. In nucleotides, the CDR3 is TGTGCCAGCTCACTGCGGGACAGCGCCGGGGATGGCTACACCTTC.

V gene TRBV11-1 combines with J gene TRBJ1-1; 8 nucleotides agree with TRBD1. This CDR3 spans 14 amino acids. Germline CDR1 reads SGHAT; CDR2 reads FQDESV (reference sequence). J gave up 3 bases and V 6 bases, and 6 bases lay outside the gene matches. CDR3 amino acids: CASSSTGVDTEAFF. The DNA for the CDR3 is TGTGCCAGCAGTTCGACAGGGGTGGACACTGAAGCTTTCTTT.

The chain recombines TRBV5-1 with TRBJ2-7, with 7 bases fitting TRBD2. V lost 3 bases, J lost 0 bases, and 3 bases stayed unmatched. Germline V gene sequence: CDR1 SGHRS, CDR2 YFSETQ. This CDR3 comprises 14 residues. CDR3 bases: TGCGCCAGCAGCTCAGGACTAGACTCCTACGAGCAGTACTTC. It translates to CASSSGLDSYEQYF. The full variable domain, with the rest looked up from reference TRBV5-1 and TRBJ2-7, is KAGVTQTPRYLIKTRGQQVTLSCSPISGHRSVSWYQQTPGQGLQFLFEYFSETQRNKGNFPGRFSGRQFSNSRSEMNVSTLELGDSALYLCASSSGLDSYEQYFGPGTRLTVT.

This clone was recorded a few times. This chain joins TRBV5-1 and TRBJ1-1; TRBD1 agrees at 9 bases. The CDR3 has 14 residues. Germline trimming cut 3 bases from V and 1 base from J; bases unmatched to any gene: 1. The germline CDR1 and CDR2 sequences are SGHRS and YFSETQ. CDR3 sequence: CASSWGQGNTEAFF. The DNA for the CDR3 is TGCGCCAGCAGCTGGGGACAGGGGAACACTGAAGCTTTCTTT.

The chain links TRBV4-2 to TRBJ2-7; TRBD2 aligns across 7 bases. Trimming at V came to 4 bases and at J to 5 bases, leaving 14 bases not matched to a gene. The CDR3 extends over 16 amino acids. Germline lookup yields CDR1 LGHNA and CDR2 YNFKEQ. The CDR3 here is CASSPVLASGLNEQYF. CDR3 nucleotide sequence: TGTGCCAGCAGCCCGGTACTAGCGAGTGGCCTAAACGAGCAGTACTTC.

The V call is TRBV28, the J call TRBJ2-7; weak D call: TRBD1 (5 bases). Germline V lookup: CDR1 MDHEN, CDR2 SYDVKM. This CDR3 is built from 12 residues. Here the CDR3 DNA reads TGTGGCTCAAATCAGGGATTCTACGAGCAGTACTTC. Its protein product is CGSNQGFYEQYF.

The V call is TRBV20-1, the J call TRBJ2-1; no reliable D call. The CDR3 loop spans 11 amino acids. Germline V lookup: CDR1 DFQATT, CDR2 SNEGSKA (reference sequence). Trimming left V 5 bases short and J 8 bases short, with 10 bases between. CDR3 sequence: CSAPHGHEQFF. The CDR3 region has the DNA TGCAGTGCTCCCCATGGCCATGAGCAGTTCTTC.

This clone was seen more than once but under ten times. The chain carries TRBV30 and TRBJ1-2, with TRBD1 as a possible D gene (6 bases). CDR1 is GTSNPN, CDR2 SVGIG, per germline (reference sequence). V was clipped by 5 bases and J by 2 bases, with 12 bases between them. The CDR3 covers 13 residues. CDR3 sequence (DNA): TGTGCCTGGGGGGGAGACAGGAACTATGGCTACACCTTC. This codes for CAWGGDRNYGYTF.

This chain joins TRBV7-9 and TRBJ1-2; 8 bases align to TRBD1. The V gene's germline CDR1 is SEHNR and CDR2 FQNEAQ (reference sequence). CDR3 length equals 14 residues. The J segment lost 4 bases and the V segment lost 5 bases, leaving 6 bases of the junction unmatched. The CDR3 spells CASSPGQETYGYTF. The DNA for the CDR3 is TGTGCCAGCAGCCCGGGACAGGAGACCTATGGCTACACCTTC.